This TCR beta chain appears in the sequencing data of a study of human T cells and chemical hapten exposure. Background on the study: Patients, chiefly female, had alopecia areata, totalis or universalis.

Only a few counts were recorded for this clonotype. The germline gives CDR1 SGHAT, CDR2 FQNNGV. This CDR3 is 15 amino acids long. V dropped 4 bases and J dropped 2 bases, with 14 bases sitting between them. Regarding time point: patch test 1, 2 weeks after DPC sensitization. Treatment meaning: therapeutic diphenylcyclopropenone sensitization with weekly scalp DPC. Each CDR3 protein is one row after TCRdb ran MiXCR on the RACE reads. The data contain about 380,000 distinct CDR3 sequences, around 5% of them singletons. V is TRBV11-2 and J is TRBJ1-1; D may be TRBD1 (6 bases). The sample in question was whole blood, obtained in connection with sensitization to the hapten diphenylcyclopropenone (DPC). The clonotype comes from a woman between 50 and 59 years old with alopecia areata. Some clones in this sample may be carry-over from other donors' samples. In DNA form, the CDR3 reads TGTGCCAGCAGCTCCACAGGGCCGAGAAACACTGAAGCTTTCTTT. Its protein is CASSSTGPRNTEAFF.